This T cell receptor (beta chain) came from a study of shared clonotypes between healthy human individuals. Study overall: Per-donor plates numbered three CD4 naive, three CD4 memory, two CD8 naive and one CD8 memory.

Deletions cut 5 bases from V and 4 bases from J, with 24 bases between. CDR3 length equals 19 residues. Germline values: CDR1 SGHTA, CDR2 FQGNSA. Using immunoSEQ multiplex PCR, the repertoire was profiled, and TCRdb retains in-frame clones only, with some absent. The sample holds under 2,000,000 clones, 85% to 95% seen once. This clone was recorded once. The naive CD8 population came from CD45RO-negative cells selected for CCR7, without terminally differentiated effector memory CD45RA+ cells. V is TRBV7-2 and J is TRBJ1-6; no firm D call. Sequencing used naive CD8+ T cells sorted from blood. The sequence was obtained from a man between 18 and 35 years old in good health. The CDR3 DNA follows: TGTGCCAGCAGCATTCTATCCGATCCCACCTCCCAATATAATTCACCCCTCCACTTT. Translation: CASSILSDPTSQYNSPLHF.